The rows below give T cell receptor beta chains drawn from one sample of a study of shared clonotypes between healthy human individuals. Sequencing was performed with immunoSEQ multiplex PCR; in TCRdb, only in-frame clones are kept and a portion is missing. The sample gives over a million clones, roughly 97% of which show up once; approximately 1.2% is in the top ten. The sequenced material came from naive CD4+ T cells sorted from blood. These TCRs come from a young man in good health. Both conserved end residues are part of each CDR3. Each record gives: clone size, V gene, D gene, J gene, CDR3 DNA, CDR3 protein. A D gene is named only where the DNA matches it firmly. Clone sizes are given selectively: once, few, many, or a class where the clone is expanded.

>.|TRBV28|TRBD2|TRBJ2-1
TGTGCCAGCATGGGGGCTAGCGGGAGTAATGAGCAGTTCTTC
CASMGASGSNEQFF
>.|TRBV29-1|.|TRBJ2-3
TGCAGCGTTGAAGAGTATCGGCGGGCGGATTACACAGATACGCAGTATTTT
CSVEEYRRADYTDTQYF
>.|TRBV5-4|.|TRBJ1-1
TGTGCCAGCAGCCCACTTGGTTGGGGGCCCCTAACAAACACTGAAGCTTTCTTT
CASSPLGWGPLTNTEAFF
>.|TRBV9|TRBD2|TRBJ2-3
TGTGCCAGCAGCGCTGGACTGGGCGGGGGGGGCACAGATACGCAGTATTTT
CASSAGLGGGGTDTQYF
>.|TRBV6-1|TRBD1|TRBJ2-6
TGTGCCAGCAGTGACCGACAGGGACCGATCTCTGGGGCCAACGTCCTGACTTTC
CASSDRQGPISGANVLTF
>.|TRBV28|.|TRBJ1-2
TGTGCCAGCAGTTCCTCCGGGACTCCGGGAGTATATGGCTACACCTTC
CASSSSGTPGVYGYTF
>.|TRBV28|.|TRBJ1-2
TGTGCCAGCAGAGCCGGGGTGGGCTACACCTTC
CASRAGVGYTF
>.|TRBV29-1|.|TRBJ1-4
TGCAGCGTTGAAGGGGGCAGTAAGAATGAAAAACTGTTTTTT
CSVEGGSKNEKLFF
>.|TRBV11-2|.|TRBJ2-2
TGTGCCAGCAGCTTCGCGCCGACAGGCGCGAACACCGGGGAGCTGTTTTTT
CASSFAPTGANTGELFF
>.|TRBV5-1|TRBD2|TRBJ2-3
TGCGCCAGCAGCTCCAGCGGGGTCCCAGATACGCAGTATTTT
CASSSSGVPDTQYF
>.|TRBV7-9|.|TRBJ1-1
TGTGCCAGCAGCGGAGGACGGACCCTGAACACTGAAGCTTTCTTT
CASSGGRTLNTEAFF
>.|TRBV7-9|.|TRBJ2-7
TGTGCCAGCAGCTTAGCTGGCGGCAGATCCTACGAGCAGTACTTC
CASSLAGGRSYEQYF
>.|TRBV15|.|TRBJ1-3
TGTGCCACCAGCAGAGAAGGGTTCTCTGGAAACACCATATATTTT
CATSREGFSGNTIYF
>.|TRBV28|.|TRBJ1-2
TGTGCCAGCAGTTTATGGTCAGGGCCCTTTGGCTACACCTTC
CASSLWSGPFGYTF
>.|TRBV29-1|TRBD1|TRBJ2-3
TGCAGCGTTCGAGACAGGGGAGGAGATACGCAGTATTTT
CSVRDRGGDTQYF
>.|TRBV7-6|TRBD1|TRBJ1-1
TGTGCCAGCAGCTTAGAACAGGGGTGGGTGAACACTGAAGCTTTCTTT
CASSLEQGWVNTEAFF
>.|TRBV28|.|TRBJ2-2
TGTGCCAGCAGTTTCGGTTTTACCGGGGAGCTGTTTTTT
CASSFGFTGELFF
>once|TRBV6-5|.|TRBJ2-7
TGTGCCAGCAGTAGTCAGGACGGGACTTACGAGCAGTACTTC
CASSSQDGTYEQYF
>once|TRBV18|.|TRBJ1-4
TGTGCCAGCTCACGAGTACAGGGAACTAATGAAAAACTGTTTTTT
CASSRVQGTNEKLFF
>.|TRBV29-1|TRBD2|TRBJ2-5
TGCAGCGTTGAGGGGATGGCTAGCGGGAGTCATCTAGAGACCCAGTACTTC
CSVEGMASGSHLETQYF
>.|TRBV28|.|TRBJ2-3
TGTGCCAGCAGTGAACCCAGACCATCCACAGATACGCAGTATTTT
CASSEPRPSTDTQYF
>once|TRBV28|.|TRBJ2-5
TGTGCCAGCAGTTTCGTTGAGACCCAGTACTTC
CASSFVETQYF
>.|TRBV7-2|.|TRBJ2-7
TGTGCCAGCAGCTTAACCACTCACGAGCAGTACTTC
CASSLTTHEQYF
>.|TRBV25-1|TRBD1|TRBJ1-2
TGTGCCAGCAGTCTGACAGGGCGAGGCTATGGCTACACCTTC
CASSLTGRGYGYTF
>.|TRBV23-1|TRBD1|TRBJ1-1
TGCGCCAGCAGTCAATCATGTCGGACAGGGGAGAACCGGAACACTGAAGCTTTCTTT
CASSQSCRTGENRNTEAFF
>.|TRBV2|TRBD1|TRBJ1-5
TGTGCCAGCAGTGACCCCGCCAGGGGGTTGGGTCAGCCCCAGCATTTT
CASSDPARGLGQPQHF
>.|TRBV28|TRBD2|TRBJ2-3
TGTGCCAGCAGTCTCCTAGGGACTAGCAGGACAGATACGCAGTATTTT
CASSLLGTSRTDTQYF
>.|TRBV27|.|TRBJ1-5
TGTGCCAGCAGTTTACGGAGACCCGCCGGGACAAGCAATCAGCCCCAGCATTTT
CASSLRRPAGTSNQPQHF
>.|TRBV9|.|TRBJ1-2
TGTGCCAGCAGCGCCACTGCTTCCTATGGCTACACCTTC
CASSATASYGYTF
>.|TRBV7-9|TRBD2|TRBJ2-7
TGTGCCAGCAGCGGTCCGGGACTATTCTACGAGCAGTACTTC
CASSGPGLFYEQYF
>.|TRBV7-6|TRBD1|TRBJ2-2
TGTGCCAGCAGCAGAGCCGGGACAGCAAACACCGGGGAGCTGTTTTTT
CASSRAGTANTGELFF
>.|TRBV28|.|TRBJ2-7
TGTGCCAGCAGAGCCGCGGACATCTGGCGGGCACAAGACGAGCAGTACTTC
CASRAADIWRAQDEQYF
>once|TRBV9|TRBD2|TRBJ2-1
TGTGCCAGCGGTACTAGCGGGTTGGATGAGCAGTTCTTC
CASGTSGLDEQFF
>.|TRBV5-6|.|TRBJ1-2
TGTGCCAGCAGCTTATTTGGTTCTAACTATGGCTACACCTTC
CASSLFGSNYGYTF
>.|TRBV10-2|TRBD1|TRBJ1-4
TGCGCCAGCCGGCGACAGGGGAATGAAAAACTGTTTTTT
CASRRQGNEKLFF
>.|TRBV27|TRBD1|TRBJ2-1
TGTGCCAGCAGTACGCCAAGACAGGGCTACAATGAGCAGTTCTTC
CASSTPRQGYNEQFF
>.|TRBV6-1|TRBD1|TRBJ2-2
TGTGCCAGCAGTCGGACAGGGAGGAACACCGGGGAGCTGTTTTTT
CASSRTGRNTGELFF
>.|TRBV29-1|.|TRBJ1-1
TGCAGCGTTGACGGTCCAGGGATGAACACTGAAGCTTTCTTT
CSVDGPGMNTEAFF
>.|TRBV5-1|.|TRBJ2-1
TGCGCCAGCAGCTTAGCCCCGGGGAATGAGCAGTTCTTC
CASSLAPGNEQFF
>.|TRBV15|TRBD1|TRBJ1-3
TGTGCCACCAGCAGAGGCGGGACAGGGAGGGGAAACACCATATATTTT
CATSRGGTGRGNTIYF
>.|TRBV21-1|.|TRBJ2-7
TGTGCCAGCAGCAAATGTCAGGGGCCGTTCTACGAGCAGTACTTC
CASSKCQGPFYEQYF
>.|TRBV5-1|.|TRBJ2-5
TGCGCCAGCAGCCTGACTAAGCAAGAGACCCAGTACTTC
CASSLTKQETQYF
>.|TRBV5-8|.|TRBJ2-7
TGTGCCAGCAGCCGCGGGGCCATGCGAGGTTACGAGCAGTACTTC
CASSRGAMRGYEQYF
>.|TRBV18|.|TRBJ1-2
TGTGCCAGCTCATCAGAGACCCGTAACTATGGCTACACCTTC
CASSSETRNYGYTF
>.|TRBV28|TRBD1|TRBJ1-2
TGTGCCAGCAGGGCAGGGGGCGTAGTCTATGGCTACACCTTC
CASRAGGVVYGYTF
>.|TRBV27|.|TRBJ1-1
TGTGCCAGCAGTTTTCGGACAGCGAACACTGAAGCTTTCTTT
CASSFRTANTEAFF
>once|TRBV6-5|.|TRBJ2-7
TGTGCCAGCAGTGAAGGGGGTCCCTACGAGCAGTACTTC
CASSEGGPYEQYF
>.|TRBV29-1|.|TRBJ1-1
TGCAGCGCTCGGACGGCCAACACTGAAGCTTTCTTT
CSARTANTEAFF
>.|TRBV10-3|TRBD2|TRBJ2-1
TGTGCCATCAGTCCTCTAGCGGGAATGGGCAATGAGCAGTTCTTC
CAISPLAGMGNEQFF
>.|TRBV4-3|.|TRBJ2-1
TGCGCCAGCAGCCACCAGGGGTTTGGATCGTTGAGCGGTGAGCAGTTCTTC
CASSHQGFGSLSGEQFF